This T cell receptor (beta chain) was sequenced during a study of T cell repertoires in cytomegalovirus infection. Across the study: Public TCR beta signatures provided an indication of both CMV infection and a matching HLA type. Study results and limitations: The response measured ex vivo was dominated by TCR beta clonotypes (HLA-C-restricted and CMV-specific). Summed public TCR beta family frequency identified CMV carriers bearing the relevant HLA.

This clonotype showed up many times. Its specificity is not known. A single record per CDR3 protein comes from TCRdb applying MiXCR to the reads. Of around 280,000 distinct CDR3 sequences in the sample, 9.6% were seen once. Germline V gene lookup returns CDR1 ENHRY and CDR2 SYGVKD. This CDR3 region has 16 residues. V was clipped by 6 bases and J by 4 bases; unmatched bases: 14. The sample was PBMCs. The rearrangement uses TRBV10-3 and TRBJ2-5, with TRBD1 identical over 7 bases. This TCR was recovered from a human donor in good health (CMV status not recorded). Some clones in this sample may be carry-over from other donors' samples. The CDR3 reads CAISRRGQIEGETQYF. CDR3 nucleotide sequence: TGTGCCATCAGCAGACGGGGACAGATAGAGGGAGAGACCCAGTACTTC.